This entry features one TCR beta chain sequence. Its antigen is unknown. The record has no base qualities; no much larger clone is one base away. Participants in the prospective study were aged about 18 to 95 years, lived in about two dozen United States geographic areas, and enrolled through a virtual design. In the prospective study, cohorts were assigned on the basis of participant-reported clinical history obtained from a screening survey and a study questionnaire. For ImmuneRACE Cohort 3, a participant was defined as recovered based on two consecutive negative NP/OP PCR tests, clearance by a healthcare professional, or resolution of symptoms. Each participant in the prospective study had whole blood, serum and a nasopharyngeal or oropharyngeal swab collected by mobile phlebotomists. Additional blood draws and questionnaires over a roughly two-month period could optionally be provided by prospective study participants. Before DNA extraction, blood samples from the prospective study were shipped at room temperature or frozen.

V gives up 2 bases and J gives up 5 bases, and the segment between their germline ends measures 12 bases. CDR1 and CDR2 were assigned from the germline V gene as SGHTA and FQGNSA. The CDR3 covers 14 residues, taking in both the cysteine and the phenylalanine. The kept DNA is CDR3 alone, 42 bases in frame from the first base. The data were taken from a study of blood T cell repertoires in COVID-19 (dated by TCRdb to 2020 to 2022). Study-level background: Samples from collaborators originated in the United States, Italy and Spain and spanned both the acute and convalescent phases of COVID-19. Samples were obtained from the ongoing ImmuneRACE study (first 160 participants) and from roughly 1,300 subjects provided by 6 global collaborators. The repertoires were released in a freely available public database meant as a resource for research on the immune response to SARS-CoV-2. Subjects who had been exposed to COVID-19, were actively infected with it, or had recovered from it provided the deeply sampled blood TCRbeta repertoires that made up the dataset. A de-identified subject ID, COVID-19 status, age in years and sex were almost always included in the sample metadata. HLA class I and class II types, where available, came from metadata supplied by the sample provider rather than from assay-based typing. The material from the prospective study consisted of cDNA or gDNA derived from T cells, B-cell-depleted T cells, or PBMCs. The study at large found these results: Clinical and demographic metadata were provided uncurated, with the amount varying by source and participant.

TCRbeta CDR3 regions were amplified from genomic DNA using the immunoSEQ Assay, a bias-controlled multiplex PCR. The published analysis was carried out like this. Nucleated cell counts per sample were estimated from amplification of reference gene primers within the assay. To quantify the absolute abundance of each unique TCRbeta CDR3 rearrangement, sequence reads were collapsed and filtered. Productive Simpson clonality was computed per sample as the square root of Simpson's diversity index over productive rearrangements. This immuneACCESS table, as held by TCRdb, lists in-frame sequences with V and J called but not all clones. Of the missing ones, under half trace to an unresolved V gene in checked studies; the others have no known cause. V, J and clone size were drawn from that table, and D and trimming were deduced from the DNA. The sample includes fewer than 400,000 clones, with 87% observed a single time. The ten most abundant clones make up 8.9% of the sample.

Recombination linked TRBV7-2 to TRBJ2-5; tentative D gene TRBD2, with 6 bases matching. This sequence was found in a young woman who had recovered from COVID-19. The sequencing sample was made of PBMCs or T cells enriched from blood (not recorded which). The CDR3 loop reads CASSLRRGWETQYF. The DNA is TGTGCCAGCAGCTTAAGGCGGGGTTGGGAGACCCAGTACTTC.